The 4 T cell receptor beta chains below all came from one sample that was sequenced in a study of blood T cell repertoires in COVID-19. TCRdb's table, derived via immunoSEQ multiplex PCR, lists solely in-frame clones and lacks some. Counted here are about 270,000 clones, about four fifths occurring once; the ten biggest clones make up about 2.9%. The sequencing sample was made of peripheral blood. The receptors derive from a woman aged 55-75 years with active or convalescent COVID-19.

This rearrangement joins TRBV6-6 to TRBJ2-7, with D maybe TRBD2 (6 bases). V was shortened by 4 bases and J by 6 bases, with 16 bases between the two germline ends. The CDR3 has 14 residues. Germline assignment: CDR1 MNHNY and CDR2 SVGAGI (reference sequence). The CDR3 spells CASSLRDSAREQYF. CDR3 coding DNA: TGTGCCAGCAGTTTGCGGGACTCGGCCCGCGAGCAGTACTTC.

This clone appeared once. The chain recombines TRBV7-9 with TRBJ1-4, with D unclear. The CDR3 covers 16 residues. Germline V gives CDR1 SEHNR, CDR2 FQNEAQ (reference sequence). The V gene lost 3 bases and the J gene lost 0 bases, with 11 bases spanning the gap. CDR3 protein: CASSFGNFATNEKLFF. In DNA, the CDR3 is TGTGCCAGCAGCTTTGGCAATTTTGCAACTAATGAAAAACTGTTTTTT.

This chain uses TRBV25-1 with TRBJ1-4, with 12 bases that match TRBD1. CDR1 and CDR2 (germline): MGHDK, SYGVNS. V shed 4 bases and J 4 bases; nucleotides not matched to a gene: 7. The CDR3 totals 17 residues. For the CDR3, the DNA is TGTGCCAGCAGTGGGGGACAGGGGGCCCCCCATAATGAAAAACTGTTTTTT. It encodes CASSGGQGAPHNEKLFF.

The chain links TRBV21-1 to TRBJ1-1. TRBV21-1 is a known pseudogene. The CDR3 runs 13 residues. The CDR3, as DNA: TGTGCCAGCAGCAAAGATGGACGGGATGAAGCTTTCTTT. It yields the protein CASSKDGRDEAFF.